This TCR beta chain is from a study of type 1 regulatory T cells. Looking at the study overall: An in vitro protocol generated T-allo10, a Tr1-enriched, alloantigen-specific CD4 T cell product.

This clonotype was seen ten or more times. TCRdb analysed the reads with MiXCR anew, one entry per CDR3 protein. This table holds under 20,000 distinct CDR3 sequences, 10% found once. V gave up 5 bases and J gave up 6 bases, with 11 bases separating them. CDR3 size: 12 residues. Sequencing used CD4+ T cells, either the whole sample or a sorted fraction (not recorded which). The TCR comes from a human donor in good health. V is TRBV12-3 or TRBV12-4 and J is TRBJ2-7; D not resolved. CDR3 residues: CASSPIGPEQYF. The CDR3 bases are TGTGCCAGCAGTCCCATTGGCCCCGAGCAGTACTTC.